One T cell receptor beta chain is described in this entry. Its antigen has not been determined. No qualities accompany the bases; no much larger clone lies one base away. As encoded in the germline V gene, CDR1 is SQVTM while CDR2 is ANQGSEA. V is shortened by 3 bases, J by 1 base, and the region joining them spans 10 bases. Inclusive of the bounding cysteine and phenylalanine, the CDR3 is 14 residues long. Just CDR3 DNA is preserved here, 42 bases in frame from base 1. This entry comes from a study of CD4 T cells in relation to SARS-CoV-2 and coronaviruses (dated by TCRdb to 2020 to 2022). Concerning the study at large: In the ViraFEST assay, PBMCs were cultured with antigen for around nine days, after which TCR beta CDR3s were sequenced to identify antigen-specific clonal expansions. HLA restriction was mapped for shared crossreactive spike epitopes using patient-derived lymphoblastoid cell lines. The Adaptive Biotechnologies TCR-sequencing kit was used to sequence samples from three pre-COVID donors and the naive versus memory experiments, while other data came from Illumina-based sequencing. A different TCR-beta assay, based on Illumina, was used to sequence expansion assays from other donors in the study. Across all 12 patients in the full convalescent cohort, ages ranged from about 20 to 80 years, with a median of 38. The study assessed, at the TCR clonotype level, memory CD4+ T cell crossreactivity between SARS-CoV-2 and common cold coronavirus spike proteins. Among the roughly 12 convalescent patients, 8 males and 4 females were included, and two of the subjects were Hispanic.

Survey-level immunoSEQ TCR-beta sequencing was performed on DNA from CEF-cultured naive and memory CD4+ T cells. On the study's bioinformatics: Preprocessing removed nonproductive sequences and CDR3s not starting with C, not ending with F or W, or shorter than 7 amino acids. The MANAFEST web app was used to call antigen-specific clonotypes on the basis of expansion compared with the reference and with other culture wells. A clone was considered positive if significant expansion relative to the reference culture was observed in 2 of 3 replicate wells at an FDR below 0.05. To be called positive, a clone also had to show significant expansion compared with every other tandem well and an odds ratio greater than 5. Cultured and uncultured naive and memory CD4+ repertoires were searched for previously identified spike- and CEF-reactive CDR3s. CDR3 homology was measured as pairwise Levenshtein distance, computed with the stringdist R package after trimming three terminal residues from each end. This is the immuneACCESS table as TCRdb keeps it, with only in-frame sequences that have V and J called. A part of the clones is gone; compared with another copy, unresolved V genes explain less than half, and the rest is unexplained. The V and J calls and clone size were taken over from that table, and D and trimming were inferred from the DNA. For this sample the table gives some 35,000 clones, of which around 82% were detected only once. Of the sample, 3.5% to 5.5% is held by the ten largest clones.

What the work shows at the level of the full study, not this receptor alone: Because no donor provided both pre-pandemic and post-infection samples, tracing the source of pre-existing responses was limited. Significantly weaker SARS-CoV-2-driven expansion was shown by crossreactive clones than by monoreactive clones, consistent with antigenic imprinting. In roughly two thirds of donors, memory CD4+ clonotypes turned up that crossrecognized SARS-CoV-2 and at least one common cold coronavirus spike. Crossreactivity analysis was centred on spike protein, so crossreactivity against other viral proteins was not assessed. Small numbers of patients and of tested TCRs were a limitation of the study. Naive versus memory sequencing indicated that memory recall responses, rather than primary responses primed during culture, are detected by the assay.

Naive and memory CD4+ T cells were separated from cryopreserved PBMCs by CD4 enrichment followed by EasySep naive CD4+ T cell enrichment. Sorted naive or memory CD4+ T cells (more than 85,000) were cultured 1:1 with T cell-depleted PBMCs and CEF peptides for 9 to 10 days. In general, triplicate replicate wells were used for every peptide culture condition. Ficoll-Paque PLUS gradient centrifugation was used to isolate PBMCs from leukapheresis product or whole blood. The PBMCs went either fresh into the expansion assay or into cryopreservation at -140 degrees C. The QIAamp Micro DNA Kit was used to extract genomic DNA from the CD4+ T cells.

This TCR was sampled from an adult with COVID-19. The chain is made from TRBV29-1 and TRBJ2-1, with the D gene uncertain. The sequencing input was naive CD4+ T cells from PBMCs, cultured in vitro. This specimen's cell subset or site label, interpreted: naive CD4+ T cells isolated by negative enrichment. The DNA sequence is given as TGCAGCGTTGATCGGCAGACTTCCTACAATGAGCAGTTCTTC. This codes for CSVDRQTSYNEQFF.